The 32 T cell receptor beta chains in this list originate from one sample, sequenced in a study of T cells in Graves' hyperthyroidism and ophthalmopathy. There were TCR beta CDR3 regions amplified from RNA transcripts. The HTBI primer set was used in a first-round RT-PCR of the TCR CDR3. TCRdb re-analysed the multiplex PCR reads in MiXCR, keeping a single row per CDR3 protein. The sample has 800,000 or so distinct CDR3 sequences; roughly 37% are singletons. The sample was blood. These receptors were taken from a man younger than 35 with Graves' hyperthyroidism.

J is TRBJ1-5 and V is TRBV29-1; TRBD1 matches 8 bases. This CDR3 has 14 residues. The V gene end was trimmed by 4 bases and the J gene end by 5 bases; junction bases not matched to a gene: 7. Looked up from germline, CDR1 is SQVTM and CDR2 is ANQGSEA. The CDR3: CSVVPQGGYQPQHF. The CDR3 bases are TGCAGCGTTGTCCCACAGGGGGGATATCAGCCCCAGCATTTT.

The chain employs TRBV25-1 and TRBJ1-2, with 8 positions matching TRBD1. This CDR3 has 11 residues. Unmatched junction bases numbered 3, after V lost 3 bases and J lost 12 bases. Germline CDR1 reads MGHDK; CDR2 reads SYGVNS. CDR3 region: CASSDGQGHTF. The CDR3 DNA follows: TGTGCCAGCAGTGATGGACAGGGACACACCTTC.

This clonotype was counted once. The chain links TRBV7-9 to TRBJ1-2, with no clear D. CDR1 SEHNR and CDR2 FQNEAQ come from the germline V gene (reference sequence). V lost 4 bases and J lost 5, with 20 bases in between. This CDR3 contains 16 residues. This chain's CDR3 is CASSSDGPSGPYGYTF. As DNA, the CDR3 is TGTGCCAGCAGCTCAGACGGACCCTCCGGGCCTTATGGCTACACCTTC.

This clonotype was recorded many times. The chain recombines TRBV24-1 with TRBJ2-5; D is possibly TRBD1 (6 bases). Trimming removed 3 bases from V and 5 bases from J, with 12 bases in between. Germline V CDR1 and CDR2: KGHDR, SFDVKD. The CDR3 runs 14 residues. The CDR3 DNA reads TGTGCCACCAGTGATATCCAGGGGATGGAGACCCAGTACTTC. This codes for CATSDIQGMETQYF.

The chain couples TRBV6-5 to TRBJ2-7; 7 bases match TRBD2. The CDR3 has 14 residues. J gave up 2 bases and V 1 base, and 2 bases lay outside the gene matches. Germline CDR1 and CDR2: MNHEY and SVGAGI. This chain's CDR3 is CASSYWAGAYEQYF. The CDR3 bases are TGTGCCAGCAGTTACTGGGCGGGGGCCTACGAGCAGTACTTC.

This clonotype turned up a few times. V and J are TRBV11-3 and TRBJ2-7; D is tentatively TRBD1 or TRBD2 (5 bases each). Per germline, CDR1 SGHNT and CDR2 YENEEA. The CDR3 is made up of 14 amino acids. V was shortened by 3 bases and J by 3 bases, with 12 bases between the two germline ends. CDR3: CASSFEGDLYEQYF. CDR3 nucleotides: TGTGCCAGCAGCTTTGAAGGGGACCTCTACGAGCAGTACTTC.

This clonotype appeared many times. The chain uses TRBV25-1 and TRBJ1-4; 9 bases map to TRBD1. V lost 0 bases and J lost 8; bases outside the gene matches: 4. CDR3 length equals 15 residues. The germline gives CDR1 MGHDK, CDR2 SYGVNS. CDR3 nucleotide sequence: TGTGCCAGCAGTGAATATACAGGGGGCGACGAAAAACTGTTTTTT. Protein product: CASSEYTGGDEKLFF. Variable domain in full (rest from reference TRBV25-1 and TRBJ1-4): EADIYQTPRYLVIGTGKKITLECSQTMGHDKMYWYQQDPGMELHLIHYSYGVNSTEKGDLSSESTVSRIRTEHFPLTLESARPSHTSQYLCASSEYTGGDEKLFFGSGTQLSVL.

This clonotype appeared many times. V is TRBV20-1 and J is TRBJ1-1, with D possibly matching TRBD1 (5 bases). CDR3 length: 12 amino acids. CDR1 and CDR2 (germline): DFQATT, SNEGSKA (reference sequence). V shed 4 bases and J shed 3 bases, with 9 bases lying between them. CDR3 amino acids: CSAILGHTEAFF. CDR3 sequence (DNA): TGCAGTGCTATTTTGGGACACACTGAAGCTTTCTTT.

About this clonotype: Mismatch with germline at one junction end may stem from a read error. The J gene is TRBJ2-7, the V gene TRBV27; 10 bases are a match to TRBD1. The CDR3 is made up of 15 amino acids. CDR1 MNHEY and CDR2 SMNVEV come from the germline V gene (reference sequence). DNA of the CDR3: TGTGCCAGCAGCTTATCGACAGGGGGCTACTACGAGCAGTACTTC. Its translation: CASSLSTGGYYEQYF.

As regards this clonotype: A much larger clone differs by one base, so this may be a read error. The V and J genes are TRBV7-9 and TRBJ1-1; 7 bases agree with TRBD1. This CDR3 spans 13 amino acids. The J segment lost 6 bases and the V segment lost 4 bases, leaving 5 bases of the junction unmatched. Germline CDR1 reads SEHNR; CDR2 reads FQNEAQ (reference sequence). CDR3 bases: TGTGCCAGCAGCTCGGGCAGGGGGTCTGAAGCTTTCTTT. This gives the protein CASSSGRGSEAFF.

This clonotype appeared many times. The chain has TRBV7-9 and TRBJ2-6, with D unresolved. The CDR3 extends over 13 amino acids. CDR1 and CDR2 (germline): SEHNR, FQNEAQ (reference sequence). Trimming pared 3 bases from V and 2 bases from J, leaving 2 bases between. The CDR3: CASSFAGANVLTF. CDR3 coding DNA: TGTGCCAGCAGCTTCGCTGGGGCCAACGTCCTGACTTTC.

This clonotype was recorded a few times. The rearrangement uses TRBV6-5 and TRBJ2-7, with 10 bases lining up with TRBD1. CDR1 and CDR2 from the germline V gene are MNHEY and SVGAGI. The V segment lost 5 bases and the J segment 7 bases; nucleotides outside the gene matches: 11. The CDR3 runs 15 residues. Here the CDR3 reads CASSIPGQGQSEQYF. CDR3 DNA sequence: TGTGCCAGCAGTATACCGGGACAGGGGCAAAGTGAGCAGTACTTC.

This sequence joins TRBV7-9 and TRBJ2-7; D is uncertain. The germline V gene has CDR1 SEHNR and CDR2 FQNEAQ (reference sequence). V lost 6 bases, J lost 2 bases, and 14 bases lay in between. The CDR3 sequence is 14 residues long. The CDR3 spells CASSPARRAYEQYF. For the CDR3, the DNA is TGTGCCAGCAGTCCTGCGCGGAGAGCCTACGAGCAGTACTTC. The full variable domain, completed using reference TRBV7-9 and TRBJ2-7, is DTGVSQNPRHKITKRGQNVTFRCDPISEHNRLYWYRQTLGQGPEFLTYFQNEAQLEKSRLLSDRFSAERPKGSFSTLEIQRTEQGDSAMYLCASSPARRAYEQYFGPGTRLTVT.

Of note for this clonotype: This may stem from a read error, because a much larger clone lies one nucleotide away. This chain uses TRBV20-1 with TRBJ1-5; D is unresolved. The CDR3 loop spans 12 amino acids. Looked up from germline, CDR1 is DFQATT and CDR2 is SNEGSKA (reference sequence). This CDR3 reads CSAPGANQLQHF. The CDR3 DNA follows: TGCAGTGCTCCCGGAGCGAATCAGCTCCAGCATTTT.

There are many counts of this clonotype. The V call is TRBV6-5, the J call TRBJ1-6; 8 bases are a match to TRBD1. CDR1 is MNHEY and CDR2 is SVGAGI in the germline V gene. J lost 7 bases, V lost 7 bases, and 9 bases had no gene match. The CDR3 sequence is 15 residues long. CDR3 sequence reads: CASTSGTGANSPLHF. The CDR3 bases are TGTGCCAGCACCTCGGGGACAGGTGCAAATTCACCCCTCCACTTT.

This rearrangement joins TRBV7-9 to TRBJ2-7; D might be TRBD1 (5 bases). V dropped 4 bases and J dropped 7 bases, with 14 bases sitting between them. Germline assignment: CDR1 SEHNR and CDR2 FQNEAQ (reference sequence). The CDR3 length is 13 residues. The CDR3 region is CASSSPGWAEQYF. The DNA for the CDR3 is TGTGCCAGCAGCTCCCCAGGGTGGGCAGAGCAGTACTTC.

The rearrangement joins TRBV2 to TRBJ1-5, with 7 bases aligning to TRBD1. Trimming removed 3 bases from V and 4 bases from J; junction bases left unmatched: 6. Germline V CDR1 and CDR2: SNHLY, FYNNEI. The CDR3 spans 15 residues. The CDR3 DNA follows: TGTGCCAGCAGTGAGGACAGGTCGGAAAATCAGCCCCAGCATTTT. Its protein product is CASSEDRSENQPQHF.

This clonotype has a count of ten or more. The chain couples TRBV29-1 to TRBJ2-7; TRBD1 might be the D (5 bases). CDR1 SQVTM and CDR2 ANQGSEA come from the germline V gene. V shed 4 bases and J shed 0 bases, with 10 bases lying between them. The CDR3 has 13 residues. The CDR3 nucleotides are TGCAGCGTTGGGACACTTGACTCCTACGAGCAGTACTTC. Amino acid sequence: CSVGTLDSYEQYF.

This clonotype was seen repeatedly, ten times or more. The chain links TRBV13 to TRBJ2-7, with 11 bases identical to TRBD2. Germline V CDR1 and CDR2: PRHDT, FYEKMQ (reference sequence). V was pared by 8 bases and J by 3 bases, with 6 bases of the junction left unmatched. The CDR3 runs 14 residues. CDR3 in amino acids: CASLSLAGGYEQYF. The CDR3, as DNA: TGTGCCAGCTTATCGCTAGCGGGAGGCTACGAGCAGTACTTC.

This clonotype was counted many times. The CDR3 nucleotides read TGTGCCAGCAGCTTAGAATCGGAGTTCGCCTACGAGCAGTACTTC. Translated, it gives CASSLESEFAYEQYF. This chain joins TRBV7-2 and TRBJ2-7; D gene uncertain. Germline V gene data show CDR1 as SGHTA and CDR2 as FQGNSA. The CDR3 is made up of 15 amino acids. Trimming cost V 1 base and J 2 bases, with 12 bases left between them.

Details on this clonotype: A much larger clone lies one base from this, so it may be a read error. V usage is TRBV7-8 and J usage is TRBJ1-2, with unresolved D. Germline V gene data show CDR1 as SGHVS and CDR2 as FQNEAQ. The CDR3 extends over 17 amino acids. Trimming shortened V by 4 bases and J by 4 bases, and 22 bases separated the two germline ends. The CDR3 DNA follows: TGTGCCAGCAGCTCTGGATGGGCGGAAACTTTTAGCTATGGCTACACCTTC. This translates into CASSSGWAETFSYGYTF.

The chain couples TRBV10-3 to TRBJ2-7, with a tentative D call TRBD1 (5 bases). The CDR3 is 14 amino acids. The V end lost 6 bases, the J end lost 5 bases, and 17 bases lay between the germline ends. Germline V gene data show CDR1 as ENHRY and CDR2 as SYGVKD. The CDR3 loop is CAISAYRTTDEQYF. The DNA for the CDR3 is TGTGCCATCAGCGCCTACCGCACGACAGACGAGCAGTACTTC.

DNA for the CDR3: TGCAGTGCAGAACGAGCGGGAGTCGACGAGCAGTACTTC. It encodes CSAERAGVDEQYF. The chain is built from TRBV20-1 and TRBJ2-7; 8 nucleotides agree with TRBD2. CDR1 DFQATT and CDR2 SNEGSKA come from the germline V gene (reference sequence). The CDR3 loop spans 13 amino acids. Trimming removed 6 bases from V and 5 bases from J; junction bases left unmatched: 9.

This clonotype was counted a few times. The chain links TRBV5-6 to TRBJ1-5; D not resolved. The CDR3 totals 12 residues. Germline assignment: CDR1 SGHDT and CDR2 YYEEEE. Trimming left V 0 bases short and J 7 bases short, with 5 bases between. The CDR3 region is CASSLGWQPQHF. The CDR3 DNA sequence: TGTGCCAGCAGCTTGGGTTGGCAGCCCCAGCATTTT.

J is TRBJ1-3 and V is TRBV24-1, with unresolved D. CDR3 length equals 13 residues. Deletions cut 9 bases from V and 7 bases from J, with 15 bases between. Looked up from germline, CDR1 is KGHDR and CDR2 is SFDVKD. The CDR3 sequence: CATGSPGRNTIYF. The CDR3 DNA reads as TGTGCCACCGGATCCCCCGGACGGAACACCATATATTTT.

V and J are TRBV7-8 and TRBJ1-5; D is ambiguous. Per germline, CDR1 SGHVS and CDR2 FQNEAQ. V lost 6 bases and J 4 bases, leaving 19 bases between the germline ends. The CDR3 length is 16 residues. CDR3 region: CASSRTQRYQNQPQHF. CDR3 nucleotides: TGTGCCAGCAGTCGAACCCAGAGATACCAAAATCAGCCCCAGCATTTT.

The V and J genes are TRBV6-5 and TRBJ2-7; weak D call: TRBD2 (5 bases). Trimming took off 2 bases at V and 1 base at J, with 12 bases between the two ends. This CDR3 comprises 15 residues. Per the germline V gene, CDR1 is MNHEY and CDR2 is SVGAGI. Here the CDR3 DNA reads TGTGCCAGCAGTTACAGTGAGGGTAGATCCTACGAGCAGTACTTC. Residues: CASSYSEGRSYEQYF.

The V call is TRBV25-1, the J call TRBJ1-6; D perhaps matches TRBD1 (5 bases). The CDR3 loop spans 17 amino acids. V was cut by 6 bases and J by 7 bases, with 22 bases left in between. Germline V CDR1 and CDR2: MGHDK, SYGVNS. The DNA of the CDR3 is TGTGCCAGCAGCCAAGAATCAGGGCACACATTAAATTCACCCCTCCACTTT. Its translation: CASSQESGHTLNSPLHF. Based on the CDR3 plus reference TRBV25-1 and TRBJ1-6, the full variable domain is EADIYQTPRYLVIGTGKKITLECSQTMGHDKMYWYQQDPGMELHLIHYSYGVNSTEKGDLSSESTVSRIRTEHFPLTLESARPSHTSQYLCASSQESGHTLNSPLHFGNGTRLTVT.

This clonotype was observed a few times. The V and J genes are TRBV7-2 and TRBJ2-2; D is unclear. The CDR3 consists of 14 residues. The V gene lost 5 bases and the J gene lost 5 bases, with 12 bases spanning the gap. CDR1 SGHTA and CDR2 FQGNSA come from the germline V gene. CDR3 DNA sequence: TGTGCCAGCAGCGCGTCTCTCGCGACCGGGGAGCTGTTTTTT. Protein product: CASSASLATGELFF.

This clonotype was seen at least ten times. This chain links TRBV11-2 with TRBJ2-5, with D perhaps matching TRBD1 (6 bases). V gave up 6 bases and J gave up 0 bases, with 11 bases separating them. Per germline, CDR1 SGHAT and CDR2 FQNNGV. This CDR3 region has 14 residues. CDR3 in DNA: TGTGCCAGCAGGGTGACAGGAAACCAAGAGACCCAGTACTTC. It yields the protein CASRVTGNQETQYF. Full variable domain (outside the CDR3, taken from reference TRBV11-2 and TRBJ2-5): EAGVAQSPRYKIIEKRQSVAFWCNPISGHATLYWYQQILGQGPKLLIQFQNNGVVDDSQLPKDRFSAERLKGVDSTLKIQPAKLEDSAVYLCASRVTGNQETQYFGPGTRLLVL.

In the case of this clonotype: Given a much more abundant clone one base away, this may be a read error. The chain combines TRBV2 with TRBJ2-2; no clear D gene. This CDR3 comprises 12 residues. The V gene lost 0 bases and the J gene lost 6 bases, with 2 bases spanning the gap. CDR1 and CDR2 (germline): SNHLY, FYNNEI. This chain's CDR3 is CASSEAAGELFF. CDR3 in DNA: TGTGCCAGCAGTGAAGCGGCCGGGGAGCTGTTTTTT.

This clonotype came up many times. The V and J genes are TRBV24-1 and TRBJ1-5; D call uncertain. Germline V gene lookup returns CDR1 KGHDR and CDR2 SFDVKD. CDR3 length: 13 residues. Trimming took off 4 bases at V and 8 bases at J, with 11 bases between the two ends. This CDR3 reads CATSDQQLEPQHF. Written as DNA, the CDR3 is TGTGCCACCAGTGACCAACAGCTCGAGCCCCAGCATTTT.